The 27 T cell receptor beta chains presented below share a single source sample, sequenced in a study of T cells in Graves' hyperthyroidism and ophthalmopathy. RNA transcripts gave rise to amplified TCR beta CDR3 regions. The HTBI set primed first-round TCR CDR3 RT-PCR. TCRdb called the multiplex PCR reads again in MiXCR, with one record for every CDR3 protein. The table has a few hundred thousand distinct CDR3 sequences, 15% to 20% seen once. Sequencing used blood. All receptors derive from a middle-aged woman with Graves' ophthalmopathy.

This clonotype showed up many times. The genes are TRBV28 and TRBJ2-1, with 8 nucleotides matching TRBD2. CDR3 length equals 13 residues. V gave up 7 bases and J gave up 3 bases; unmatched junction bases: 2. Germline CDR1 is MDHEN and CDR2 is SYDVKM. The CDR3 protein is CASKLADYNEQFF. The CDR3 DNA follows: TGTGCCAGCAAACTAGCGGACTACAATGAGCAGTTCTTC.

This clonotype was counted many times. This chain links TRBV2 with TRBJ1-1; 8 bases are shared with TRBD1. The CDR3 runs to 14 residues. V shed 6 bases, J shed 0 bases, and the junction held 3 bases outside the gene matches. Germline loops: CDR1 SNHLY, CDR2 FYNNEI. In nucleotides, the CDR3 is TGTGCCAGCAGGACAGGGGTGGTGAACACTGAAGCTTTCTTT. Its translation: CASRTGVVNTEAFF. Supplemented by reference TRBV2 and TRBJ1-1, the full variable domain reads EPEVTQTPSHQVTQMGQEVILRCVPISNHLYFYWYRQILGQKVEFLVSFYNNEISEKSEIFDDQFSVERPDGSNFTLKIRSTKLEDSAMYFCASRTGVVNTEAFFGQGTRLTVV.

About this clonotype: A read error is possible here, since a much larger clone lies one base away. The chain recombines TRBV2 with TRBJ2-2, with no clear D. V was clipped by 2 bases and J by 6 bases, with 13 bases between them. There are 15 residues in the CDR3. The germline V gene has CDR1 SNHLY and CDR2 FYNNEI. CDR3 amino acids: CASSEKLGKAGELFF. The DNA for the CDR3 is TGTGCCAGCAGTGAAAAATTAGGGAAGGCCGGGGAGCTGTTTTTT. The full variable domain, its missing parts supplied by reference TRBV2 and TRBJ2-2, is EPEVTQTPSHQVTQMGQEVILRCVPISNHLYFYWYRQILGQKVEFLVSFYNNEISEKSEIFDDQFSVERPDGSNFTLKIRSTKLEDSAMYFCASSEKLGKAGELFFGEGSRLTVL.

This clonotype was counted between two and nine times. The chain carries TRBV27 and TRBJ1-2, with a possible D match to TRBD1 (6 bases). Germline V gene lookup returns CDR1 MNHEY and CDR2 SMNVEV (reference sequence). The CDR3 runs to 13 residues. The V gene lost 6 bases and the J gene lost 2 bases, with 10 bases spanning the gap. CDR3 coding DNA: TGTGCCAGCAGGAGACAGGAAAACTATGGCTACACCTTC. Translating it yields CASRRQENYGYTF.

Ten or more counts support this clonotype. The J gene is TRBJ2-1, the V gene TRBV11-2, with D perhaps matching TRBD1 (6 bases). Trimming shortened V by 5 bases and J by 5 bases, and 19 bases separated the two germline ends. CDR1 is SGHAT, CDR2 FQNNGV, per germline. This CDR3 spans 16 amino acids. CDR3 amino acids: CASSPWAGAPDNEQFF. DNA of the CDR3: TGTGCCAGCAGCCCCTGGGCAGGGGCGCCGGACAATGAGCAGTTCTTC.

A note on this clonotype: A much larger clone differs from this one at a single base, so this may be a read error. The rearrangement joins TRBV12-3 or TRBV12-4 to TRBJ2-7; D is unclear. The last part of the DNA fits TRBJ2-1 better; the J call may be wrong. The CDR3 is made up of 13 amino acids. CDR3 sequence (DNA): TGTGCCAGCAGCTTAGACAACACCTACGAGCAGTTCTTC. Protein: CASSLDNTYEQFF.

This clonotype was seen many times. The J gene is TRBJ1-2, the V gene TRBV28; 8 bases line up with TRBD1. Trimming at V came to 6 bases and at J to 8 bases, leaving 11 bases not matched to a gene. CDR1 is MDHEN, CDR2 SYDVKM, per germline. The CDR3 is 14 amino acids. The CDR3 nucleotides are TGTGCCAGCAGGGGAGGGACAGGCCAGGGGGGCTACACCTTC. It encodes CASRGGTGQGGYTF.

The chain carries TRBV28 and TRBJ2-7; D ambiguous. The CDR3 consists of 14 residues. In germline, CDR1 is MDHEN, CDR2 SYDVKM. Trimming shortened V by 2 bases and J by 5 bases, and 13 bases separated the two germline ends. The DNA for the CDR3 is TGTGCCAGCAGTTTAGGCAGTTCGGCGGACGAGCAGTACTTC. Protein sequence: CASSLGSSADEQYF.

This clonotype was found many times. The J gene is TRBJ2-1, the V gene TRBV7-9; 7 bases match TRBD1. V lost 6 bases to trimming and J lost 4 bases; unmatched junction nucleotides: 6. CDR3 length: 14 amino acids. Germline lookup yields CDR1 SEHNR and CDR2 FQNEAQ (reference sequence). The CDR3 bases are TGTGCCAGCAGAGGATGGGACAGATACAATGAGCAGTTCTTC. Residues: CASRGWDRYNEQFF.

At least ten counts were recorded for this clonotype. The V call is TRBV20-1, the J call TRBJ2-2; D is unresolved. CDR1 DFQATT and CDR2 SNEGSKA come from the germline V gene (reference sequence). This CDR3 comprises 12 residues. V was pared by 6 bases and J by 6 bases, with 11 bases between. Here the CDR3 reads CSAPRVSGELFF. CDR3 sequence (DNA): TGCAGTGCCCCTCGTGTTTCCGGGGAGCTGTTTTTT.

This clonotype was seen repeatedly, ten times or more. The J gene is TRBJ2-3, the V gene TRBV5-1; no clear D gene. V was trimmed by 3 bases and J by 0 bases, leaving 14 bases between them. Germline-derived CDR1 and CDR2 are SGHRS and YFSETQ. The CDR3 is made up of 16 amino acids. CDR3: CASSSDPYGSTDTQYF. The CDR3 coding sequence is TGCGCCAGCAGCTCGGACCCTTACGGAAGCACAGATACGCAGTATTTT.

The sample holds a few counts of this clonotype. The chain employs TRBV18 and TRBJ1-4; TRBD1 aligns across 12 bases. The germline gives CDR1 KGHSH, CDR2 LQKENI. J lost 8 bases, V lost 3 bases, and 7 bases had no gene match. The CDR3 runs to 16 residues. The CDR3 DNA sequence: TGTGCCAGCTCACCCGGGACAGGGGGCGCTGGAGAAAAACTGTTTTTT. This codes for CASSPGTGGAGEKLFF. The whole variable domain, filled in from reference TRBV18 and TRBJ1-4, reads NAGVMQNPRHLVRRRGQEARLRCSPMKGHSHVYWYRQLPEEGLKFMVYLQKENIIDESGMPKERFSAEFPKEGPSILRIQQVVRGDSAAYFCASSPGTGGAGEKLFFGSGTQLSVL.

This clonotype was detected many times. The V and J genes are TRBV25-1 and TRBJ1-1; TRBD1 matches at 10 bases. V was clipped by 6 bases and J by 0 bases; unmatched bases: 4. CDR1 and CDR2 (germline): MGHDK, SYGVNS. The CDR3 runs to 15 residues. The CDR3 loop reads CASRAGQGMNTEAFF. The CDR3 nucleotides read TGTGCCAGCAGGGCGGGACAGGGGATGAACACTGAAGCTTTCTTT.

This clonotype was counted only a few times. The chain uses TRBV6-1 and TRBJ1-1, with 9 bases fitting TRBD1. CDR1 and CDR2 (germline): MNHNS, SASEGT. Germline trimming cut 8 bases from V and 1 base from J; bases unmatched to any gene: 8. The CDR3 totals 15 residues. The CDR3 DNA is TGTGCCAGCTGGTCCGGGACAGGGAGGAACACTGAAGCTTTCTTT. Its protein product is CASWSGTGRNTEAFF.

This clonotype showed up just a few times. The chain employs TRBV10-3 and TRBJ1-5, with 7 nucleotides matching TRBD1. V shed 9 bases and J 1 base; nucleotides not matched to a gene: 9. The CDR3 length is 15 residues. Per germline, CDR1 ENHRY and CDR2 SYGVKD. The CDR3, as DNA: TGTGCCATTGGGACCGGGACAGAGAGCAATCAGCCCCAGCATTTT. Protein product: CAIGTGTESNQPQHF.

This clonotype has more than one count but fewer than ten. The J gene is TRBJ1-2, the V gene TRBV2; D is perhaps TRBD1 (5 bases). In germline, CDR1 is SNHLY, CDR2 FYNNEI. Deletions cut 7 bases from V and 6 bases from J, with 12 bases between. The CDR3 is 12 residues long. The CDR3 protein is CASTAGSHGYTF. CDR3 DNA: TGTGCCAGCACCGCAGGGAGTCATGGCTACACCTTC.

This clonotype was found many times. The rearrangement joins TRBV7-8 to TRBJ2-1; maybe TRBD1 (6 bases). Germline loops: CDR1 SGHVS, CDR2 FQNEAQ. V gave up 5 bases and J gave up 8 bases, with 25 bases separating them. The CDR3 spans 17 residues. The CDR3 sequence: CASSPSTSTGQADEQFF. CDR3 nucleotide sequence: TGTGCCAGCAGCCCATCAACTTCAACGGGACAAGCCGATGAGCAGTTCTTC. The full variable domain, with the rest looked up from reference TRBV7-8 and TRBJ2-1, is GAGVSQSPRYKVAKRGQDVALRCDPISGHVSLFWYQQALGQGPEFLTYFQNEAQLDKSGLPSDRFFAERPEGSVSTLKIQRTQQEDSAVYLCASSPSTSTGQADEQFFGPGTRLTVL.

This clonotype has just a few counts. This clone may be a read error of a much larger clone one base away. The rearrangement uses TRBV11-2 and TRBJ2-1; TRBD2 aligns across 9 bases. J gave up 5 bases and V 8 bases, and 13 bases lay outside the gene matches. Germline CDR1 is SGHAT and CDR2 is FQNNGV. This CDR3 comprises 16 residues. The DNA for the CDR3 is TGTGCCAGCGGCTCAATCGGCGGGAGGGTCCACAATGAGCAGTTCTTC. Residues: CASGSIGGRVHNEQFF.

A remark on this clonotype: This sequence may be a read error, since a much larger clone differs from it by one base. The V and J genes are TRBV7-4 and TRBJ2-1, with 15 nucleotides matching TRBD2. The CDR3 contains 18 residues. In germline, CDR1 is SGHVT, CDR2 SQSDAQ. CDR3 DNA sequence: TGTGCCAGCAGCCACGGGACTAGCGGGGGGCTCTCCTACAATGAGCAGCTCTTC. This gives the protein CASSHGTSGGLSYNEQLF.

In this sample, this clonotype turned up many times. The chain has TRBV2 and TRBJ2-3; 7 bases are shared with TRBD2. Germline assignment: CDR1 SNHLY and CDR2 FYNNEI. This CDR3 is 15 amino acids long. V trimming: 3 bases; J trimming: 4 bases; junction bases outside the gene matches: 7. The DNA of the CDR3 is TGTGCCAGCAGTGAGAGGCTAGCGGCGTCAGATACGCAGTATTTT. Protein: CASSERLAASDTQYF.

CDR3 protein: CASRGLAGSYEQYF. The CDR3 DNA is TGCGCCAGCAGAGGACTAGCGGGCTCCTACGAGCAGTACTTC. The V and J genes are TRBV10-2 and TRBJ2-7; TRBD2 matches at 11 bases. This CDR3 region has 14 residues. In germline, CDR1 is WSHSY, CDR2 SAAADI. V was pared by 6 bases and J by 0 bases, with 1 base of the junction left unmatched.

In this sample, this clonotype turned up many times. The CDR3 coding sequence is TGTGCCTGGGGACGAGGGTCGTACACTGAAGCTTTCTTT. It codes for CAWGRGSYTEAFF. The rearrangement links TRBV30 to TRBJ1-1; no reliable D call. The CDR3 contains 13 residues. Germline V gene lookup returns CDR1 GTSNPN and CDR2 SVGIG (reference sequence). Trimming removed 5 bases at V and 3 bases at J, with 13 bases between.

This clonotype was found a few times. The rearrangement links TRBV20-1 to TRBJ2-6, with D maybe TRBD1 (6 bases). Germline CDR1 is DFQATT and CDR2 is SNEGSKA (reference sequence). The CDR3 runs to 15 residues. V lost 7 bases and J lost 0, with 13 bases in between. For the CDR3, the DNA is TGCAGTGTGACAGGCCGAAGCTCTGGGGCCAACGTCCTGACTTTC. Its protein is CSVTGRSSGANVLTF.

A few counts support this clonotype. The rearrangement links TRBV5-1 to TRBJ2-1; 8 bases are shared with TRBD2. Trimming at V came to 3 bases and at J to 6 bases, leaving 8 bases not matched to a gene. Germline V gene data show CDR1 as SGHRS and CDR2 as YFSETQ. The CDR3 is made up of 15 amino acids. CDR3 DNA: TGCGCCAGCAGCTCCGCGGCGGGAGGTTTCAATGAGCAGTTCTTC. It codes for CASSSAAGGFNEQFF.

This chain's CDR3 is CSARSLTSRLSDTQYF. Here the CDR3 DNA reads TGCAGTGCCCGATCCCTCACTAGTAGGCTCTCAGATACGCAGTATTTT. This chain joins TRBV20-1 and TRBJ2-3, with D tentatively TRBD2 (5 bases). This CDR3 contains 16 residues. V lost 6 bases, J lost 4 bases, and 23 bases lay in between. Germline CDR1 DFQATT, CDR2 SNEGSKA (reference sequence).

The table lists this clonotype with many counts. CDR3 nucleotides: TGCAGTGCTAGAGATGGGGGGGCTCTCTACAATGAGCAGTTCTTC. Translated, it gives CSARDGGALYNEQFF. The rearrangement joins TRBV20-1 to TRBJ2-1, with a weak D call TRBD2 (7 bases). Germline V gives CDR1 DFQATT, CDR2 SNEGSKA (reference sequence). CDR3 size: 15 residues. V lost 0 bases and J lost 3, with 12 bases in between.

V usage is TRBV24-1 and J usage is TRBJ2-1; 15 bases align to TRBD2. With 7 bases clipped from V and 5 bases from J, the junction kept 17 bases outside the gene matches. Germline V gene sequence: CDR1 KGHDR, CDR2 SFDVKD. The CDR3 loop spans 20 amino acids. CDR3 sequence (DNA): TGTGCCACCAGCCCAACACCGGGACTAGCGGGGGGTCAAAAAAACAATGAGCAGTTCTTC. This encodes CATSPTPGLAGGQKNNEQFF.